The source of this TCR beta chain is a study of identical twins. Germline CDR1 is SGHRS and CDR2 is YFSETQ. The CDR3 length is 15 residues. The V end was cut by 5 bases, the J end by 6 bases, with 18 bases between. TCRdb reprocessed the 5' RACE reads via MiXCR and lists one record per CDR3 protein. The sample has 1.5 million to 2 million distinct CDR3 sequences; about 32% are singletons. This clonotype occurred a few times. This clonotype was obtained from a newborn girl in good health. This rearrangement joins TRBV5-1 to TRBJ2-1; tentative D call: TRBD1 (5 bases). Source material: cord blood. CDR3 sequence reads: CASSRATASLNEQFF. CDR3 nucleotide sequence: TGCGCCAGCAGTCGTGCGACAGCTAGTCTCAATGAGCAGTTCTTC.